This TCR beta chain was captured by sequencing in a study of T-cell memory formation after mild COVID-19. This clonotype was counted many times. Its antigen remains unknown. TCRdb processed the 5' RACE reads anew with MiXCR; each CDR3 protein has one entry. The sample has fewer than 600,000 distinct CDR3 sequences; 20% to 25% are singletons. Points from the study as a whole: In pre-infection memory, a portion of responding clones appeared, which suggested that cross-reactive memory joined. Mainly CM and EM harbored the contracting CD4+ clones; mainly EMRA harbored the CD8+ ones.

Per the germline V gene, CDR1 is DFQATT and CDR2 is SNEGSKA (reference sequence). V shed 1 base and J shed 9 bases, with 10 bases lying between them. The CDR3 is made up of 11 amino acids. V usage is TRBV20-1 and J usage is TRBJ2-7; D is perhaps TRBD2 (5 bases). The sample taken for sequencing was PBMCs or a T cell subset sorted from them (not recorded which). The TCR sequence derives from an adult woman who had mild COVID-19 (a few samples of this study predate the infection). Cell type and time point are not known. Here the CDR3 reads CSARGGGGQYF. The CDR3 nucleotides read TGCAGTGCTAGAGGAGGAGGAGGGCAGTACTTC.